This TCR beta chain was captured in a study of T cells in Graves' hyperthyroidism and ophthalmopathy. Study results and caveats: Blood held most thyroid clonotypes expanded above 0.001 frequency.

The germline gives CDR1 ENHRY, CDR2 SYGVKD. This CDR3 is built from 15 residues. V lost 6 bases, J lost 2 bases, and 6 bases stayed unmatched. Regions amplified from RNA transcripts were the TCR beta CDR3 regions. RT-PCR in the first round (using the HTBI primer set) targeted the TCR CDR3. TCRdb ran MiXCR on the multiplex PCR reads and lists one entry per CDR3 protein. The sample records some 370,000 distinct CDR3 sequences, over 11% being singletons. This clonotype appeared many times. The antigen is undetermined. Input material: blood. This clonotype originated in a man in his fifties or sixties with Graves' ophthalmopathy. The chain combines TRBV10-3 with TRBJ2-7; TRBD2 aligns across 11 bases. The CDR3 sequence: CAISPTSGSAYEQYF. The CDR3 DNA reads as TGTGCCATCAGCCCCACTAGCGGGAGCGCCTACGAGCAGTACTTC.